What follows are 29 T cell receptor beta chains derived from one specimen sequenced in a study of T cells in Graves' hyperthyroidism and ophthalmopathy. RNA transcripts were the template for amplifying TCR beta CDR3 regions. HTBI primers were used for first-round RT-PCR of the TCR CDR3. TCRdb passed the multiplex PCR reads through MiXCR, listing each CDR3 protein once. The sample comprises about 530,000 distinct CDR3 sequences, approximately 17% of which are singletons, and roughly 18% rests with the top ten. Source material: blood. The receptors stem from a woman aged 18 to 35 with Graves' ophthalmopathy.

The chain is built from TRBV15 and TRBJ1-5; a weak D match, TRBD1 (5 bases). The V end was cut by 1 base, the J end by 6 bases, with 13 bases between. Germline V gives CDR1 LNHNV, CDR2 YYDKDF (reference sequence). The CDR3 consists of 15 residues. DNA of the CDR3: TGTGCCACCAGCAGAGTACAGGCCGGGGGTCAGCCCCAGCATTTT. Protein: CATSRVQAGGQPQHF.

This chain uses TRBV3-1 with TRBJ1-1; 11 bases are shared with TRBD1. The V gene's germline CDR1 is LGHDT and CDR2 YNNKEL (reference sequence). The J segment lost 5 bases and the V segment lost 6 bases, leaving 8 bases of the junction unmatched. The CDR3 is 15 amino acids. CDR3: CASSRTGGVRTEAFF. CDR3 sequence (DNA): TGTGCCAGCAGTAGGACAGGGGGCGTAAGGACTGAAGCTTTCTTT.

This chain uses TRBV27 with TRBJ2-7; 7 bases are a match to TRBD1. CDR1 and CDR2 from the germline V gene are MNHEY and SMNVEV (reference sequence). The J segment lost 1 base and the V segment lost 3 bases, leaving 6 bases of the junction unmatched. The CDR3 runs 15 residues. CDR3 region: CASSLWTGTSYEQYF. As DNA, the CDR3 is TGTGCCAGCAGTTTGTGGACAGGAACATCCTACGAGCAGTACTTC.

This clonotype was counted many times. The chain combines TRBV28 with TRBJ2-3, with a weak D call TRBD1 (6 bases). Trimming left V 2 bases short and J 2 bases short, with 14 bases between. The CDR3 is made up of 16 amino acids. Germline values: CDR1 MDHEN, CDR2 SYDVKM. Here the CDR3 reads CASSLKATGLTDTQYF. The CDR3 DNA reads TGTGCCAGCAGTTTAAAAGCGACAGGCCTCACAGATACGCAGTATTTT. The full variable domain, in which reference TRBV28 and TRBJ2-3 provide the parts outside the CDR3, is DVKVTQSSRYLVKRTGEKVFLECVQDMDHENMFWYRQDPGLGLRLIYFSYDVKMKEKGDIPEGYSVSREKKERFSLILESASTNQTSMYLCASSLKATGLTDTQYFGPGTRLTVL.

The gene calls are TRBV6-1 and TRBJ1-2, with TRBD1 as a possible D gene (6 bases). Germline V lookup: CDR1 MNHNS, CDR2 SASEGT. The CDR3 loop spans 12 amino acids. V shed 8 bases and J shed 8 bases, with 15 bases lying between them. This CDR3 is CASFLNRDGYTF. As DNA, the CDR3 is TGTGCCAGCTTCCTAAACAGGGACGGCTACACCTTC.

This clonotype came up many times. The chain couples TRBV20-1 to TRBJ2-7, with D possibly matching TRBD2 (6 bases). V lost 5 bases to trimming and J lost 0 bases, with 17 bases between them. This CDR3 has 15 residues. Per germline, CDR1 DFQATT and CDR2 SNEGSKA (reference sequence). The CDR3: CSARRRDASSYEQYF. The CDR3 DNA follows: TGCAGTGCTCGGAGGCGGGACGCCAGCTCCTACGAGCAGTACTTC.

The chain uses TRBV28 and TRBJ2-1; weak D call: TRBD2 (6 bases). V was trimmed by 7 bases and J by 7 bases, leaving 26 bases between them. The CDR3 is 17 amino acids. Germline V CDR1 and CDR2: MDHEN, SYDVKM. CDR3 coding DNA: TGTGCCAGCACCACCCTGTGGAGCGGGCACTCGGGTAATGAGCAGTTCTTC. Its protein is CASTTLWSGHSGNEQFF. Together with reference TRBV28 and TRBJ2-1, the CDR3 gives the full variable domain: DVKVTQSSRYLVKRTGEKVFLECVQDMDHENMFWYRQDPGLGLRLIYFSYDVKMKEKGDIPEGYSVSREKKERFSLILESASTNQTSMYLCASTTLWSGHSGNEQFFGPGTRLTVL.

This CDR3 is CASSAVGGEFDEQFF. The CDR3 nucleotides are TGTGCCAGCAGCGCGGTCGGGGGGGAATTTGATGAGCAGTTCTTC. This chain connects TRBV9 to TRBJ2-1, with 8 positions matching TRBD2. This CDR3 spans 15 amino acids. The V gene's germline CDR1 is SGDLS and CDR2 YYNGEE. With V trimmed by 3 bases and J by 8 bases, 10 bases remained unmatched.

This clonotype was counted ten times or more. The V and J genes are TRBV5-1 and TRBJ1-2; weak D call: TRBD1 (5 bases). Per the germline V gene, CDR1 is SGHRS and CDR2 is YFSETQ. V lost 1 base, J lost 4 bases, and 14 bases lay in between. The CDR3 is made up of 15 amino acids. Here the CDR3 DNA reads TGCGCCAGCAGCTTGTATGTATGGGGCATCTATGGCTACACCTTC. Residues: CASSLYVWGIYGYTF.

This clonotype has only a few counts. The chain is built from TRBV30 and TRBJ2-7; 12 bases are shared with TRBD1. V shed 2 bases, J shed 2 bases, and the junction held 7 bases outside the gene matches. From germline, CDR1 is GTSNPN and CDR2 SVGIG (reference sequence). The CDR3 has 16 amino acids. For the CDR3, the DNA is TGTGCCTGGAGTCCTCCGGGACAGGGGGCTACCTACGAGCAGTACTTC. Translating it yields CAWSPPGQGATYEQYF.

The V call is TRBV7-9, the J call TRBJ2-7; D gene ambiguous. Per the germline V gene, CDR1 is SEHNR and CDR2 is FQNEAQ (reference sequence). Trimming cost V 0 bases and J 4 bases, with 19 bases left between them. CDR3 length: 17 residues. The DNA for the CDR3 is TGTGCCAGCAGCTTAGCTTTCTCCCCGAGGACGGGTTACGAGCAGTACTTC. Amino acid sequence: CASSLAFSPRTGYEQYF.

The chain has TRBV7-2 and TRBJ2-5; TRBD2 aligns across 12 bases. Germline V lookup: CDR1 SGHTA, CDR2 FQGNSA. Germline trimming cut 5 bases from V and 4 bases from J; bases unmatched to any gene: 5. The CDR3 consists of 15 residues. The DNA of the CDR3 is TGTGCCAGCAGCGGCGGGACTAGCGGGCGAGAGACCCAGTACTTC. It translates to CASSGGTSGRETQYF.

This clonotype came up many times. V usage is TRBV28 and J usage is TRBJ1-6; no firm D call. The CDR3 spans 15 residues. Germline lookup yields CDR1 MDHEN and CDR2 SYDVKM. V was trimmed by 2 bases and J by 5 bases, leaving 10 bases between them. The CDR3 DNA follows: TGTGCCAGCAGTTTAGTACAGCTCCATAATTCACCCCTCCACTTT. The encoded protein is CASSLVQLHNSPLHF.

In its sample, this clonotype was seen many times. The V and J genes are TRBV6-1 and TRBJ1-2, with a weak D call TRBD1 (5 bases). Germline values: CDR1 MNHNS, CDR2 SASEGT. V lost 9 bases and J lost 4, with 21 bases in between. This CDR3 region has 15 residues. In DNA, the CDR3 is TGTGCCAGTTTACCAACCGGGACGGTGATCTATGGCTACACCTTC. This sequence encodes CASLPTGTVIYGYTF.

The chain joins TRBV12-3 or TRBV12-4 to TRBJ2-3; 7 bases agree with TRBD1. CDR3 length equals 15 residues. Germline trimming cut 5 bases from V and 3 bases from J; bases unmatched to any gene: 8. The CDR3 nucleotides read TGTGCCAGCAGTCTATGGCAGGGGGATACAGATACGCAGTATTTT. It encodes CASSLWQGDTDTQYF.

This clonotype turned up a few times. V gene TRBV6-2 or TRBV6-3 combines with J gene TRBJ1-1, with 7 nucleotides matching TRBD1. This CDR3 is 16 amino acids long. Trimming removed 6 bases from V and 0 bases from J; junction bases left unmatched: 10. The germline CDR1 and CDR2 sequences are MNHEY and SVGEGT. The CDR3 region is CASRPRTGQMNTEAFF. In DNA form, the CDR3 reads TGTGCCAGCAGACCTCGGACAGGACAAATGAACACTGAAGCTTTCTTT.

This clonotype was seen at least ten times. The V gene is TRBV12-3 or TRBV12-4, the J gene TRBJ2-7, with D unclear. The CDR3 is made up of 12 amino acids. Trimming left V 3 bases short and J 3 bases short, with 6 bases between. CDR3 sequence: CASSFVGYEQYF. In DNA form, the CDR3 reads TGTGCCAGCAGTTTTGTAGGCTACGAGCAGTACTTC.

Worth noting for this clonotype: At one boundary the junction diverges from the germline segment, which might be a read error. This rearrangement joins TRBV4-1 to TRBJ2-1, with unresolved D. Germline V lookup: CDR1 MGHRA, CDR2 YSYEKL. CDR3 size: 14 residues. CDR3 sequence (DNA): TGCGCCAGCAGCCAAGATTCCCCCTACAATGGGCAGTTCTTC. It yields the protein CASSQDSPYNGQFF.

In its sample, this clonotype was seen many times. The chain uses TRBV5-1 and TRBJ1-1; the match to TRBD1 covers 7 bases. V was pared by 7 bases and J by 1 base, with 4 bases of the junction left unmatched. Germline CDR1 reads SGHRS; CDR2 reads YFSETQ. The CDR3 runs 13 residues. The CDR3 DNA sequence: TGCGCCAGCCGAGGACAGGCGAACACTGAAGCTTTCTTT. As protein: CASRGQANTEAFF.

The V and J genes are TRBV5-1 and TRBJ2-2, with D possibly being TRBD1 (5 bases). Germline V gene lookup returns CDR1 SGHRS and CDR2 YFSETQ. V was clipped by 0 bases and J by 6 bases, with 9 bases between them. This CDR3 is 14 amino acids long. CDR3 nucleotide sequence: TGCGCCAGCAGCTTGGACCAGGGTCCCGGGGAGCTGTTTTTT. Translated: CASSLDQGPGELFF.

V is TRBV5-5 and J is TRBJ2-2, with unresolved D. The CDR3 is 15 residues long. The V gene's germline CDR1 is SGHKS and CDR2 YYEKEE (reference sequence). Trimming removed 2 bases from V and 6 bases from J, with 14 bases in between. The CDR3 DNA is TGTGCCAGCAGCTTTAGTGGACCGGCCGCCGGGGAGCTGTTTTTT. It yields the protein CASSFSGPAAGELFF.

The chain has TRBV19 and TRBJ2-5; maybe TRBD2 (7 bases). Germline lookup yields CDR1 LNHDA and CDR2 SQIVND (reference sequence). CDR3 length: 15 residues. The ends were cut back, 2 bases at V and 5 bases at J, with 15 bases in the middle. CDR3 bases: TGTGCCAGTAGTATATCGGCCAGGGGAGGGGAGACCCAGTACTTC. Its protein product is CASSISARGGETQYF.

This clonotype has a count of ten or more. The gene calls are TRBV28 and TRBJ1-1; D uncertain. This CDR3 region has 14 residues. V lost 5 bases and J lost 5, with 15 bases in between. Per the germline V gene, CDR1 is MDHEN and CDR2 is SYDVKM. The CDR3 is CASSSRDKRTEAFF. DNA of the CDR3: TGTGCCAGCAGTAGCCGGGATAAAAGGACTGAAGCTTTCTTT. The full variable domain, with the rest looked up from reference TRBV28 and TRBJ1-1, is DVKVTQSSRYLVKRTGEKVFLECVQDMDHENMFWYRQDPGLGLRLIYFSYDVKMKEKGDIPEGYSVSREKKERFSLILESASTNQTSMYLCASSSRDKRTEAFFGQGTRLTVV.

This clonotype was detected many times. The CDR3 DNA sequence: TGTGCCAGCAGTCCCTCGGCAGGGCCCCTCGGTCAGCCCCAGCATTTT. It translates to CASSPSAGPLGQPQHF. V gene TRBV28 combines with J gene TRBJ1-5, with D perhaps TRBD1 (5 bases). The ends were cut back, 5 bases at V and 6 bases at J, with 20 bases in the middle. The CDR3 loop spans 16 amino acids. Germline V CDR1 and CDR2: MDHEN, SYDVKM.

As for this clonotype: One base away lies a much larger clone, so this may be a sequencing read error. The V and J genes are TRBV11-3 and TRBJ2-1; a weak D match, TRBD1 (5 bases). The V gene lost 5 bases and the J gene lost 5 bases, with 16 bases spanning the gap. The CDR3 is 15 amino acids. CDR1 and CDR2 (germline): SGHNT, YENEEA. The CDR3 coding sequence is TGTGCCAGCAGCCCGGACACACCGTCCCACAATGAGCAGTTCTTC. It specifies CASSPDTPSHNEQFF.

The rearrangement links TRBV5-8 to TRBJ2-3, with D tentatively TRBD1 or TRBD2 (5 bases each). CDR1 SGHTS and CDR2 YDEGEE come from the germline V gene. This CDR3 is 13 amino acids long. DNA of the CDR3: TGTGCGGGGACGGCCCTAAGCACAGATACGCAGTATTTT. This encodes CAGTALSTDTQYF.

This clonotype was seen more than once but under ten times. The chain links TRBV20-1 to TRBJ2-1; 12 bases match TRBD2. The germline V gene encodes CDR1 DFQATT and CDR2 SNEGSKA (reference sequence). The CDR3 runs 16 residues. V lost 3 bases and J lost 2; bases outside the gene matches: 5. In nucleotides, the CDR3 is TGCAGTGCTAGGGAAAGACTAGCGGGAGCCTACAATGAGCAGTTCTTC. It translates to CSARERLAGAYNEQFF.

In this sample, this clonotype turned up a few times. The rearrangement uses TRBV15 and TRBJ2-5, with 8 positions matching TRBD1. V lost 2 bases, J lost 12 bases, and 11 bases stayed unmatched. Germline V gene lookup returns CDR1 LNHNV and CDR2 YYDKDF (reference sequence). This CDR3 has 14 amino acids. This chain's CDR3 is CATSRPLTLTGEYF. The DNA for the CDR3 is TGTGCCACCAGCAGACCACTGACCTTGACAGGGGAGTACTTC.

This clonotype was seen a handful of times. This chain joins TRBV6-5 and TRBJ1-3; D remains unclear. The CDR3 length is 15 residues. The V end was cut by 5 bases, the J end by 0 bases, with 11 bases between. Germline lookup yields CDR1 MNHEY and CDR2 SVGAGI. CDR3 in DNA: TGTGCCAGCAGTCCAATAGGGCCCTCTGGAAACACCATATATTTT. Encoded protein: CASSPIGPSGNTIYF.